The clone carrying this T cell receptor (beta chain) was seen once. Cells are PBMCs isolated from roughly 9.2 ml of fresh blood. RNA transcripts were the template for amplifying TCR beta CDR3 regions. HTBI primers were employed in a first-round RT-PCR of the TCR CDR3. TCRdb processed the multiplex PCR reads anew with MiXCR; each CDR3 protein has one entry. The table records around 700,000 distinct CDR3 sequences, 18% of them present only once. The CDR3 spans 13 residues. The ends were cut back, 6 bases at V and 9 bases at J, with 15 bases in the middle. Germline CDR1 and CDR2: MNHEY and SMNVEV (reference sequence). The data stem from a study of T cells in Graves' hyperthyroidism and ophthalmopathy.

The rearrangement links TRBV27 to TRBJ2-1; D possibly corresponds to TRBD2 (5 bases). The sequenced material came from blood. This TCR was recovered from a woman between 50 and 59 years old with Graves' hyperthyroidism that later progressed to Graves' ophthalmopathy. The CDR3 sequence: CASSPPGYGEQFF. CDR3 in DNA: TGTGCCAGCAGCCCGCCGGGGTATGGTGAGCAGTTCTTC.